This T cell receptor beta chain was captured by sequencing in a study of OX40 agonist ivuxolimab in advanced cancers. Overall study: Cohort: roughly 80% men, mean age about 60, aged about 23 to 79. Partial responses were seen in three patients, one with hepatocellular carcinoma and two with cutaneous melanoma. Whole-study results and caveats: Individuals who were partial responders at 0.1-3.0 mg/kg had clonal expansion that ranked among the lowest. On average, CD8+ T cells had more expanded clones than CD4+.

On this clone: Its antigen remains unidentified.

Germline-derived CDR1 and CDR2 are SGHAT and FQNNGV. The V gene lost 8 bases and the J gene lost 0 bases, with 8 bases spanning the gap. This CDR3 has 12 amino acids. Produced via immunoSEQ multiplex PCR; TCRdb's table is partial and in-frame only. Among about 41,000 clones listed, around 87% were seen once. The source is an adult with an advanced solid tumor such as melanoma, head and neck, liver or kidney cancer. The sample was CD4+ or CD8+ T cells sorted from blood, taken in a trial of the OX40 agonist ivuxolimab. The chain combines TRBV11-2 with TRBJ2-7; weak D call: TRBD2 (6 bases). CDR3 amino acids: CASSGDSYEQYF. CDR3 bases: TGTGCCAGCTCGGGAGACTCCTACGAGCAGTACTTC.